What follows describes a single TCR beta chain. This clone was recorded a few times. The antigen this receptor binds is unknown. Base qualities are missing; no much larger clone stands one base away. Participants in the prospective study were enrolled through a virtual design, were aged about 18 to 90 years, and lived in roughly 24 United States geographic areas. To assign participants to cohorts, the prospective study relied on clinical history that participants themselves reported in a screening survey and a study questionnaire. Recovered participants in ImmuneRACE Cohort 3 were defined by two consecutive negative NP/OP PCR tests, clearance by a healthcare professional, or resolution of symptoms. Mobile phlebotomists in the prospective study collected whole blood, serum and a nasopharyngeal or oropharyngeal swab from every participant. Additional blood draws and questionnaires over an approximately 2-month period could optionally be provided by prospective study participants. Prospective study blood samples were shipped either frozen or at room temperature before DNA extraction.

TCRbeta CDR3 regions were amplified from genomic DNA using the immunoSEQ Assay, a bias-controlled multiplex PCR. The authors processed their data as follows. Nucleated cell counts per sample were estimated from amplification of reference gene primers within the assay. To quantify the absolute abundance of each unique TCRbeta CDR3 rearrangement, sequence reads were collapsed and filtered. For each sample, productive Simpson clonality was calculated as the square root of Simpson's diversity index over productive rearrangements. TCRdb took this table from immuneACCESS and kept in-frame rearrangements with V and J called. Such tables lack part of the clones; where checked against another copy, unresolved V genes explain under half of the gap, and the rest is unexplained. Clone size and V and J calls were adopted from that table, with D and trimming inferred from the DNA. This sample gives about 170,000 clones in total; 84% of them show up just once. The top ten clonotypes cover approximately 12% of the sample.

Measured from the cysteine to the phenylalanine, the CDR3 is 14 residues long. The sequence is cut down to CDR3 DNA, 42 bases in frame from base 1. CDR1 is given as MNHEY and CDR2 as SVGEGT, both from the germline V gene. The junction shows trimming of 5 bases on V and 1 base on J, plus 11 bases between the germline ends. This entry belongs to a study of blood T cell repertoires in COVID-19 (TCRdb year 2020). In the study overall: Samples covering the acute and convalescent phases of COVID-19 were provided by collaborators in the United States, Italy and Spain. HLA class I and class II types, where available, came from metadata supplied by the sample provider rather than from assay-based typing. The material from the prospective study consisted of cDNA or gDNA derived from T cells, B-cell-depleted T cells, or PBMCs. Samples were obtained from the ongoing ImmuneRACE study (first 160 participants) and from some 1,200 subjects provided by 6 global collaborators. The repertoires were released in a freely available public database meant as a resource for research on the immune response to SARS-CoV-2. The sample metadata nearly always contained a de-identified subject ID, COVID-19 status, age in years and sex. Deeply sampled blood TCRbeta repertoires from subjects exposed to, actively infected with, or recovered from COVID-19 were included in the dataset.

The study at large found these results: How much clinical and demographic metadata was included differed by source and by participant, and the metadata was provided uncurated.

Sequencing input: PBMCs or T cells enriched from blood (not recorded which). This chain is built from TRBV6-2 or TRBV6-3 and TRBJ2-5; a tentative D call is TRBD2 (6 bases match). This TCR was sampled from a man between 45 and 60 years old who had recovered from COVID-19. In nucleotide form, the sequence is TGTGCCAGCAGTCGCTGGGACTCCCAAGAGACCCAGTACTTC. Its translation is CASSRWDSQETQYF.